This T cell receptor (beta chain) derives from a study of shared clonotypes between healthy human individuals. Data came from immunoSEQ multiplex PCR; TCRdb stores just in-frame clones and leaves some out. Altogether around 1.9 million clones are present, about 94% being singletons, with the ten largest covering around 1.7%. CD45RO-negative, CCR7-selected cells formed the naive CD8 fraction, which excluded terminally differentiated effector memory CD45RA+ cells. This clone was recorded once. Trimming took off 5 bases at V and 4 bases at J, with 12 bases between the two ends. Germline CDR1 SGHTA, CDR2 FQGTGA. The length of the CDR3 is 13 residues.

The material sequenced was naive CD8+ T cells from PBMCs. The sequence derives from a man younger than 35 in good health. Some clones in this sample may be carry-over from other donors' samples. The chain joins TRBV7-3 to TRBJ2-7; perhaps TRBD2 as D (5 bases). CDR3 region: CASSLGSGYEQYF. The CDR3 nucleotides read TGTGCCAGCAGCCTAGGGTCGGGGTACGAGCAGTACTTC. The complete variable domain, with remaining parts taken from reference TRBV7-3 and TRBJ2-7, reads GAGVSQTPSNKVTEKGKYVELRCDPISGHTALYWYRQSLGQGPEFLIYFQGTGAADDSGLPNDRFFAVRPEGSVSTLKIQRTERGDSAVYLCASSLGSGYEQYFGPGTRLTVT.